Shown below are 18 T cell receptor beta chains from a single sample sequenced in a study of cytomegalovirus exposure and HLA in healthy donors. The primer mix had 60 Vbeta and 13 Jbeta primers. Method: immunoSEQ multiplex PCR; TCRdb's copy keeps in-frame clones and lacks some. This sample carries 90,000 to 120,000 clones, around 69% of them seen once, and the ten largest clones take roughly 2.3%. Sequenced sample: PBMCs. Receptors originate from a man younger than 35 in good health and CMV-seronegative.

With regard to this clone: This same CDR3 is encoded by further DNA sequences in the sample. The chain employs TRBV6-4 and TRBJ2-3, with TRBD2 matching 9 bases. CDR1 MRHNA and CDR2 SNTAGT come from the germline V gene. The trim removed 0 bases at V and 4 bases at J, leaving 2 bases unmatched. CDR3 length: 15 residues. CDR3 in amino acids: CASSDSAGGPDTQYF. CDR3 coding DNA: TGTGCCAGCAGTGACTCGGCGGGGGGGCCAGATACGCAGTATTTT.

This clone was detected ten times or more. The chain uses TRBV5-6 and TRBJ2-7, with TRBD2 matching 9 bases. This CDR3 region has 19 residues. With V trimmed by 4 bases and J by 1 base, 18 bases remained unmatched. Germline V lookup: CDR1 SGHDT, CDR2 YYEEEE. The CDR3 protein is CASSAGFGLRRGGSYEQYF. Here the CDR3 DNA reads TGTGCCAGCAGCGCCGGGTTTGGGTTGAGGCGGGGGGGTTCCTACGAGCAGTACTTC.

The genes are TRBV6-4 and TRBJ2-7; 7 positions match TRBD1. The CDR3 length is 15 residues. After removal of 5 bases from V and 3 bases from J, the junction contained 10 bases not matched to a gene. Germline-derived CDR1 and CDR2 are MRHNA and SNTAGT. The CDR3 loop is CASSNGTDGFYEQYF. The CDR3 bases are TGTGCCAGCAGTAACGGGACAGACGGCTTCTACGAGCAGTACTTC.

This clone was counted once. The chain couples TRBV7-9 to TRBJ2-1; 13 nucleotides line up with TRBD2. With 5 bases clipped from V and 8 bases from J, the junction kept 6 bases outside the gene matches. CDR1 is SEHNR, CDR2 FQNEAQ, per germline (reference sequence). The CDR3 runs 15 residues. The CDR3 protein is CASSPTSGGLDEQFF. The DNA of the CDR3 is TGTGCCAGCAGCCCGACTAGCGGGGGGCTCGATGAGCAGTTCTTC.

This clone has a handful of counts. The chain combines TRBV5-1 with TRBJ1-1, with TRBD1 as a possible D gene (6 bases). Trimming removed 4 bases at V and 6 bases at J, with 19 bases between. In germline, CDR1 is SGHRS, CDR2 YFSETQ. The CDR3 consists of 15 residues. CDR3 region: CASSPATIEGAEAFF. The CDR3 DNA reads as TGCGCCAGCAGCCCTGCCACGATTGAGGGGGCTGAAGCTTTCTTT. The entire variable domain, with the rest obtained from reference TRBV5-1 and TRBJ1-1, is as follows: KAGVTQTPRYLIKTRGQQVTLSCSPISGHRSVSWYQQTPGQGLQFLFEYFSETQRNKGNFPGRFSGRQFSNSRSEMNVSTLELGDSALYLCASSPATIEGAEAFFGQGTRLTVV.

On this clone: At one of its ends the junction is not consistent with the germline gene, which may arise from a read error. The CDR3 loop is CASSVGQNYGYPF. The CDR3 DNA reads as TGTGCCAGCAGCGTAGGACAGAACTATGGCTACCCCTTC. The rearrangement joins TRBV9 to TRBJ1-2; the D gene is possibly TRBD1 (5 bases). The CDR3 covers 13 residues. The germline CDR1 and CDR2 sequences are SGDLS and YYNGEE.

The chain employs TRBV25-1 and TRBJ2-3; a possible D gene is TRBD2 (6 bases). The CDR3 consists of 13 residues. Germline V gives CDR1 MGHDK, CDR2 SYGVNS. V shed 5 bases and J shed 4 bases, with 10 bases lying between them. CDR3 protein: CASSPREADTQYF. The CDR3 coding sequence is TGTGCCAGCAGTCCCAGGGAGGCAGATACGCAGTATTTT. The variable domain in full, with the rest retrieved from reference TRBV25-1 and TRBJ2-3, is EADIYQTPRYLVIGTGKKITLECSQTMGHDKMYWYQQDPGMELHLIHYSYGVNSTEKGDLSSESTVSRIRTEHFPLTLESARPSHTSQYLCASSPREADTQYFGPGTRLTVL.

The chain uses TRBV19 and TRBJ1-5; D not certain. This CDR3 region has 15 residues. Germline-derived CDR1 and CDR2 are LNHDA and SQIVND (reference sequence). The germline V and J ends were trimmed by 3 bases and 2 bases, with 11 bases remaining between them. CDR3 sequence reads: CASSIFEGGNQPQHF. The CDR3 nucleotides read TGTGCCAGTAGTATTTTTGAGGGCGGCAATCAGCCCCAGCATTTT.

This chain joins TRBV11-2 and TRBJ2-7, with a tentative D call TRBD1 (6 bases). Germline assignment: CDR1 SGHAT and CDR2 FQNNGV. The CDR3 spans 13 residues. Deletions cut 5 bases from V and 3 bases from J, with 11 bases between. CDR3 in amino acids: CASSQGPYYEQYF. The CDR3 nucleotides read TGTGCCAGCAGCCAGGGGCCGTACTACGAGCAGTACTTC.

This clone was seen many times. The chain joins TRBV5-6 to TRBJ1-1, with a possible D match to TRBD1 (5 bases). V lost 2 bases, J lost 6 bases, and 17 bases lay in between. The V gene's germline CDR1 is SGHDT and CDR2 YYEEEE. The CDR3 sequence is 15 residues long. The CDR3 reads CASSFGTGLAAEAFF. In nucleotides, the CDR3 is TGTGCCAGCAGCTTTGGTACAGGATTAGCCGCTGAAGCTTTCTTT.

This chain joins TRBV10-3 and TRBJ1-2, with D possibly being TRBD1 (5 bases). The V end was cut by 0 bases, the J end by 2 bases, with 22 bases between. This CDR3 contains 19 residues. Germline lookup yields CDR1 ENHRY and CDR2 SYGVKD. The CDR3 loop reads CAISESKPTSGRINYGYTF. The CDR3, as DNA: TGTGCCATCAGTGAGTCTAAACCCACCTCAGGGAGGATCAACTATGGCTACACCTTC.

V usage is TRBV4-2 and J usage is TRBJ2-5; weak D call: TRBD2 (6 bases). This CDR3 has 14 amino acids. Germline lookup yields CDR1 LGHNA and CDR2 YNFKEQ. The V end lost 4 bases, the J end lost 11 bases, and 20 bases lay between the germline ends. The CDR3 DNA sequence: TGTGCCAGCAGCCCGGGACCCTCGCCGGGGGAGCAGTACTTC. Translated: CASSPGPSPGEQYF.

The chain links TRBV9 to TRBJ2-3; D remains ambiguous. Looked up from germline, CDR1 is SGDLS and CDR2 is YYNGEE. The CDR3 consists of 16 residues. With 0 bases removed from V and 2 bases from J, the gap between germline ends came to 13 bases. Here the CDR3 reads CASSVELGFPTDTQYF. CDR3 DNA sequence: TGTGCCAGCAGCGTAGAGCTTGGTTTCCCCACAGATACGCAGTATTTT.

J is TRBJ2-3 and V is TRBV13, with TRBD2 as a possible D gene (5 bases). The CDR3 runs 15 residues. Trimming shortened V by 5 bases and J by 5 bases, and 17 bases separated the two germline ends. Germline V CDR1 and CDR2: PRHDT, FYEKMQ (reference sequence). The CDR3 reads CASSPNLRAGDTQYF. The CDR3 region has the DNA TGTGCCAGCAGCCCCAACCTACGGGCGGGAGATACGCAGTATTTT.

This chain joins TRBV4-1 and TRBJ2-2, with a possible D match to TRBD2 (5 bases). This CDR3 spans 15 amino acids. Trimming left V 0 bases short and J 5 bases short, with 10 bases between. Germline CDR1 and CDR2: MGHRA and YSYEKL. The CDR3 DNA follows: TGCGCCAGCAGCCAAGACCGCGGCGGGACCGGGGAGCTGTTTTTT. Translating gives CASSQDRGGTGELFF.

The chain recombines TRBV19 with TRBJ2-3; 9 bases fit TRBD2. CDR3 length: 15 amino acids. Germline V gene lookup returns CDR1 LNHDA and CDR2 SQIVND (reference sequence). V trimming: 6 bases; J trimming: 2 bases; junction bases outside the gene matches: 6. CDR3 residues: CASSHGTSLTDTQYF. The DNA for the CDR3 is TGTGCCAGTAGCCACGGGACTAGCCTCACAGATACGCAGTATTTT.

This clone was found a few times. The DNA is left out, because the CDR3 cannot be placed on it with certainty; the CDR3 is given as TCRdb lists it. The chain employs TRBV27 and TRBJ1-1; the tabulated D call, TRBD1, remains unverified against the DNA. Germline CDR1 is MNHEY and CDR2 is SMNVEV (reference sequence). The CDR3 is 16 residues long, counting both termini. The CDR3 here is CASSTSTGGVGTEAFF.

The V call is TRBV7-8, the J call TRBJ2-7; D ambiguous. The CDR3 consists of 15 residues. V was trimmed by 4 bases and J by 6 bases, leaving 19 bases between them. Germline V gene sequence: CDR1 SGHVS, CDR2 FQNEAQ. DNA of the CDR3: TGTGCCAGCAGCTCTTCACCACAAAGCGTGTCCGAGCAGTACTTC. Its translation: CASSSSPQSVSEQYF.